This TCR beta chain emerged from a study of T cell responses to AZD1222 COVID-19 vaccine. Study-wide findings and caveats: Nearly half of unique spike-specific TCRs reportedly avoided B.1.351 and B.1.1.7 mutated regions. Two AZD1222 administrations were followed by greater Spike-specific TCR breadth and depth.

This CDR3 contains 15 residues. The germline V gene encodes CDR1 SGHRS and CDR2 YFSETQ. V was trimmed by 0 bases and J by 2 bases, leaving 12 bases between them. On this clone: Its target is unknown.

The assay was immunoSEQ multiplex PCR, and TCRdb's table has in-frame clones only and misses some. The sample records some 130,000 clones, over 90% being singletons. This clonotype was sampled from an adult in good health. Source: peripheral blood, taken on day 0 of AZD1222 vaccination. The V and J genes are TRBV5-1 and TRBJ2-7; D is perhaps TRBD1 (5 bases). The CDR3 DNA reads as TGCGCCAGCAGCTTGGAACCCAGGGCCCCCTACGAGCAGTACTTC. This codes for CASSLEPRAPYEQYF. The full variable domain, with the rest looked up from reference TRBV5-1 and TRBJ2-7, is KAGVTQTPRYLIKTRGQQVTLSCSPISGHRSVSWYQQTPGQGLQFLFEYFSETQRNKGNFPGRFSGRQFSNSRSEMNVSTLELGDSALYLCASSLEPRAPYEQYFGPGTRLTVT.